These 6 T cell receptor beta chains were sequenced from one sample in a study of blood T cell repertoires in COVID-19. TCRdb's table, derived via immunoSEQ multiplex PCR, lists solely in-frame clones and lacks some. The sample lists more than 300,000 clones, 80% to 90% seen once, with 8% to 13% in the top ten. Sequenced input: PBMCs or T cells enriched from blood (not recorded which). All receptors derive from a woman between 18 and 29 years old who had recovered from COVID-19.

The chain recombines TRBV7-9 with TRBJ1-3; D is unclear. The germline gives CDR1 SEHNR, CDR2 FQNEAQ (reference sequence). The CDR3 runs 15 residues. V lost 5 bases and J lost 3, with 14 bases in between. The CDR3 sequence is CASSPRVLLGNTIYF. The DNA for the CDR3 is TGTGCCAGCAGCCCGAGGGTATTACTTGGAAACACCATATATTTT.

This clone was counted a single time. The rearrangement uses TRBV6-5 and TRBJ1-2; D perhaps matches TRBD1 (5 bases). CDR1 is MNHEY and CDR2 is SVGAGI in the germline V gene. The CDR3 spans 15 residues. The germline V and J ends were trimmed by 5 bases and 2 bases, with 15 bases remaining between them. The CDR3 DNA sequence: TGTGCCAGCAGTCACGCCGACAGCCCCAACTATGGCTACACCTTC. This translates into CASSHADSPNYGYTF.

The rearrangement uses TRBV18 and TRBJ1-1; no firm D call. The CDR3 length is 13 residues. V was trimmed by 2 bases and J by 6 bases, leaving 10 bases between them. Germline-derived CDR1 and CDR2 are KGHSH and LQKENI. The CDR3 loop is CASSPNDRSEAFF. For the CDR3, the DNA is TGTGCCAGCTCACCAAATGATCGGTCTGAAGCTTTCTTT.

This clone is a singleton in its sample. The chain couples TRBV21-1 to TRBJ2-7; the tabulated D call, TRBD1, remains unverified against the DNA. TRBV21-1 is deemed a pseudogene. The CDR3 is 11 amino acids. CDR3 sequence: CASSKGQSKYF. CDR3 sequence (DNA): TGTGCCAGCAGCAAAGGACAGAGCAAGTACTTC.

The chain joins TRBV9 to TRBJ2-7; 12 bases match TRBD2. V shed 4 bases, J shed 6 bases, and the junction held 8 bases outside the gene matches. Germline CDR1 and CDR2: SGDLS and YYNGEE. CDR3 size: 15 residues. In DNA, the CDR3 is TGTGCCAGCAGCCCCCGACTAGCGGGAGCAGGCGAGCAGTACTTC. As protein: CASSPRLAGAGEQYF.

V gene TRBV5-6 combines with J gene TRBJ1-2, with unresolved D. V shed 1 base and J shed 0 bases, with 10 bases lying between them. Germline CDR1 and CDR2: SGHDT and YYEEEE. CDR3 length: 15 residues. In DNA form, the CDR3 reads TGTGCCAGCAGCTTGATTCGGGGTTCTAACTATGGCTACACCTTC. Amino acids: CASSLIRGSNYGYTF.